Below are 29 T cell receptor beta chains sequenced from a single sample in a study of T cell repertoires in cytomegalovirus infection. TCRdb analysed the reads with MiXCR anew, one entry per CDR3 protein. The data show around 490,000 distinct CDR3 sequences, around 27% seen once. Sample: PBMCs. The receptors derive from a human donor in good health (CMV status not recorded). Some clones in this sample may be carry-over from other donors' samples.

In this sample, this clonotype turned up many times. The gene calls are TRBV12-3 or TRBV12-4 and TRBJ2-5, with a weak D call TRBD1 (6 bases). Trimming shortened V by 2 bases and J by 5 bases, and 15 bases separated the two germline ends. The CDR3 runs to 15 residues. The CDR3 is CASSLQGGIRETQYF. The DNA of the CDR3 is TGTGCCAGCAGTTTACAAGGGGGAATCCGGGAGACCCAGTACTTC.

The V and J genes are TRBV7-2 and TRBJ2-7; TRBD2 might be the D (5 bases). Germline V gives CDR1 SGHTA, CDR2 FQGNSA. The V end lost 1 base, the J end lost 6 bases, and 10 bases lay between the germline ends. The CDR3 runs to 13 residues. CDR3 amino acids: CASSLDGMSEQYV. CDR3 in DNA: TGTGCCAGCAGCTTAGACGGGATGAGCGAGCAGTACGTC.

This clonotype was seen more than once but under ten times. The chain employs TRBV19 and TRBJ2-5; 9 positions match TRBD2. The CDR3 length is 12 residues. The trim removed 9 bases at V and 3 bases at J, leaving 2 bases unmatched. CDR1 and CDR2 from the germline V gene are LNHDA and SQIVND (reference sequence). This CDR3 reads CASGLAKETQYF. The CDR3 coding sequence is TGTGCCAGCGGACTAGCGAAAGAGACCCAGTACTTC.

This clonotype was counted a few times. The genes are TRBV9 and TRBJ2-7, with TRBD2 matching 10 bases. From germline, CDR1 is SGDLS and CDR2 YYNGEE. The CDR3 extends over 15 amino acids. V shed 0 bases, J shed 4 bases, and the junction held 4 bases outside the gene matches. The CDR3 loop is CASSVASSGSYEQYF. The CDR3 nucleotides read TGTGCCAGCAGCGTAGCGTCTAGCGGGAGTTACGAGCAGTACTTC.

This sequence joins TRBV11-2 and TRBJ2-1; 9 positions match TRBD2. The CDR3 contains 17 residues. Germline lookup yields CDR1 SGHAT and CDR2 FQNNGV. V trimming: 1 base; J trimming: 4 bases; junction bases outside the gene matches: 8. CDR3 sequence reads: CASSLGVLAGPYNEQFF. DNA of the CDR3: TGTGCCAGCAGCTTAGGGGTGCTAGCGGGACCTTACAATGAGCAGTTCTTC.

This clonotype showed up many times. This sequence joins TRBV7-6 and TRBJ2-1, with TRBD2 matching over 10 bases. There are 15 residues in the CDR3. V lost 5 bases to trimming and J lost 1 base; unmatched junction nucleotides: 2. CDR1 and CDR2 from the germline V gene are SGHVS and FNYEAQ. The CDR3 spells CASSPSGRSYNEQFF. The CDR3 DNA is TGTGCCAGCAGCCCTAGCGGGAGATCCTACAATGAGCAGTTCTTC. Based on the CDR3 plus reference TRBV7-6 and TRBJ2-1, the full variable domain is GAGVSQSPRYKVTKRGQDVALRCDPISGHVSLYWYRQALGQGPEFLTYFNYEAQQDKSGLPNDRFSAERPEGSISTLTIQRTEQRDSAMYRCASSPSGRSYNEQFFGPGTRLTVL.

This clonotype turned up a few times. The rearrangement links TRBV7-9 to TRBJ1-1, with D unresolved. The CDR3 extends over 13 amino acids. Looked up from germline, CDR1 is SEHNR and CDR2 is FQNEAQ (reference sequence). Deletions cut 11 bases from V and 4 bases from J, with 17 bases between. CDR3 sequence: CAGSRTTVTEAFF. The CDR3, as DNA: TGTGCCGGGTCACGGACCACCGTCACTGAAGCTTTCTTT.

The genes are TRBV29-1 and TRBJ1-5; D uncertain. Trimming took 5 bases from V and 0 from J, leaving 11 bases between them. The CDR3 spans 14 residues. Germline V lookup: CDR1 SQVTM, CDR2 ANQGSEA. The chain's CDR3 is CSVSQFDSNQPQHF. The DNA for the CDR3 is TGCAGCGTTTCCCAGTTCGATAGCAATCAGCCCCAGCATTTT.

This clonotype has at least ten counts. This rearrangement joins TRBV7-2 to TRBJ2-3; D remains unclear. Trimming took off 3 bases at V and 0 bases at J, with 4 bases between the two ends. This CDR3 comprises 13 residues. CDR1 and CDR2 from the germline V gene are SGHTA and FQGNSA. The CDR3 protein is CASSFASTDTQYF. The CDR3 DNA reads as TGTGCCAGCAGCTTTGCTAGCACAGATACGCAGTATTTT.

The V and J genes are TRBV15 and TRBJ2-1, with 12 nucleotides matching TRBD2. Germline-derived CDR1 and CDR2 are LNHNV and YYDKDF (reference sequence). The CDR3 has 17 residues. V lost 4 bases, J lost 7 bases, and 11 bases stayed unmatched. The CDR3 DNA follows: TGTGCCACCAGCACCTTCAACCAAGGACTAGCGGGGAATGAGCAGTTCTTC. This sequence encodes CATSTFNQGLAGNEQFF.

This clonotype came up many times. The rearrangement uses TRBV7-2 and TRBJ2-7; D is uncertain. The CDR3 runs 15 residues. Germline V gene data show CDR1 as SGHTA and CDR2 as FQGNSA. V lost 1 base, J lost 3 bases, and 13 bases lay in between. In DNA, the CDR3 is TGTGCCAGCAGCTTAGGTCCGGGTAAGGGCTACGAGCAGTACGTC. Its protein is CASSLGPGKGYEQYV.

The chain is built from TRBV5-6 and TRBJ1-1; maybe TRBD1 (5 bases). The germline V gene has CDR1 SGHDT and CDR2 YYEEEE. The CDR3 extends over 14 amino acids. The V end lost 4 bases, the J end lost 2 bases, and 12 bases lay between the germline ends. CDR3 residues: CASSPGPINTEAFF. Written as DNA, the CDR3 is TGTGCCAGCAGCCCGGGACCGATCAACACTGAAGCTTTCTTT.

Ten or more counts support this clonotype. This chain uses TRBV7-6 with TRBJ2-7; possible D gene TRBD2, 7 bases. The CDR3 runs 17 residues. Germline CDR1 and CDR2: SGHVS and FNYEAQ. The germline V and J ends were trimmed by 0 bases and 2 bases, with 17 bases remaining between them. CDR3 amino acids: CASSLAYAGATPYEQYV. The CDR3 DNA reads as TGTGCCAGCAGCTTAGCATATGCGGGGGCCACCCCCTACGAGCAGTACGTC.

This chain links TRBV7-3 with TRBJ1-2, with D perhaps TRBD1 (6 bases). V was shortened by 1 base and J by 8 bases, with 11 bases between the two germline ends. The CDR3 has 13 amino acids. Germline V lookup: CDR1 SGHTA, CDR2 FQGTGA. Written as DNA, the CDR3 is TGTGCCAGCAGCTTAAACGAGGGGGTCGGCTACACCTTC. The encoded protein is CASSLNEGVGYTF.

The chain recombines TRBV25-1 with TRBJ1-6; no firm D call. This CDR3 region has 15 residues. The V end lost 6 bases, the J end lost 0 bases, and 9 bases lay between the germline ends. Germline lookup yields CDR1 MGHDK and CDR2 SYGVNS. CDR3 protein: CASRDPSSYNSPLHF. The CDR3 DNA follows: TGTGCCAGCAGGGATCCGAGCTCCTATAATTCACCCCTCCACTTT.

The rearrangement joins TRBV6-5 to TRBJ2-1; 9 bases align to TRBD2. Germline trimming cut 3 bases from V and 3 bases from J; bases unmatched to any gene: 6. The CDR3 is 16 amino acids. Germline values: CDR1 MNHEY, CDR2 SVGAGI. The CDR3 loop reads CASSYQGTSFYNEQFF. The CDR3 bases are TGTGCCAGCAGTTATCAGGGGACTAGCTTCTACAATGAGCAGTTCTTC.

V and J are TRBV19 and TRBJ2-1; D uncertain. CDR3 size: 14 residues. Between the trimmed V and J ends, which lost 1 base and 5 bases, there was a span of 9 bases. The germline gives CDR1 LNHDA, CDR2 SQIVND (reference sequence). Here the CDR3 DNA reads TGTGCCAGTAGTATAGGTCCCCAAAACAATGAGCAGTTCTTC. It yields the protein CASSIGPQNNEQFF. Looking up the rest from reference TRBV19 and TRBJ2-1 gives the full variable domain: DGGITQSPKYLFRKEGQNVTLSCEQNLNHDAMYWYRQDPGQGLRLIYYSQIVNDFQKGDIAEGYSVSREKKESFPLTVTSAQKNPTAFYLCASSIGPQNNEQFFGPGTRLTVL.

This chain links TRBV19 with TRBJ2-1; 10 nucleotides match TRBD2. J lost 3 bases, V lost 1 base, and 6 bases had no gene match. The CDR3 sequence is 17 residues long. The V gene's germline CDR1 is LNHDA and CDR2 SQIVND (reference sequence). CDR3 coding DNA: TGTGCCAGTAGTATAGGAGCGGGAGGGCCCTTCTACAATGAGCAGTTCTTC. Translated: CASSIGAGGPFYNEQFF.

This clonotype turned up a few times. V and J are TRBV5-1 and TRBJ2-3; 8 positions match TRBD1. With 5 bases clipped from V and 6 bases from J, the junction kept 11 bases outside the gene matches. Germline assignment: CDR1 SGHRS and CDR2 YFSETQ. The CDR3 consists of 15 residues. CDR3 in amino acids: CASSSDRGALDTQYF. As DNA, the CDR3 is TGCGCCAGCAGTTCAGACAGGGGAGCATTGGATACGCAGTATTTT.

This clonotype appeared a few times. The genes are TRBV27 and TRBJ2-4, with TRBD1 matching over 7 bases. In germline, CDR1 is MNHEY, CDR2 SMNVEV (reference sequence). The J segment lost 7 bases and the V segment lost 6 bases, leaving 9 bases of the junction unmatched. This CDR3 has 14 amino acids. CDR3 loop: CASSHLQGTNIQYF. CDR3 DNA: TGTGCCAGCAGCCATCTACAGGGGACGAACATTCAGTACTTC.

J is TRBJ2-1 and V is TRBV5-4, with D unclear. Germline CDR1 reads SGHNT; CDR2 reads YYREEE (reference sequence). This CDR3 region has 15 residues. Between the trimmed V and J ends, which lost 4 bases and 8 bases, there was a span of 19 bases. For the CDR3, the DNA is TGTGCCAGCAGCGGGAAGGCCCGAGTGAGCGATGAGCAGTTCTTC. This translates into CASSGKARVSDEQFF.

This clonotype was observed many times. The CDR3 nucleotides read TGTGCCAGCAGCTCCCAGGGCGGGGGAAAAGAGACCCAGTACTTC. This encodes CASSSQGGGKETQYF. This chain uses TRBV7-2 with TRBJ2-5; 7 positions agree with TRBD2. The germline CDR1 and CDR2 sequences are SGHTA and FQGNSA. V dropped 4 bases and J dropped 3; count of bases not matched to a gene: 8. This CDR3 has 15 residues.

This clonotype was seen at least ten times. The chain uses TRBV12-3 or TRBV12-4 and TRBJ1-1; no firm D call. The CDR3 contains 12 residues. The V end lost 2 bases, the J end lost 10 bases, and 11 bases lay between the germline ends. The DNA for the CDR3 is TGTGCCAGCAGTTTACAGCCCGCCTTAGCTTTCTTT. It codes for CASSLQPALAFF.

This clonotype appeared many times. The rearrangement links TRBV7-2 to TRBJ1-2; D gene uncertain. Germline V CDR1 and CDR2: SGHTA, FQGNSA. The CDR3 is 13 residues long. V was cut by 3 bases and J by 8 bases, with 13 bases left in between. Here the CDR3 reads CASSLLRSGGYTF. The CDR3 region has the DNA TGTGCCAGCAGCTTGTTACGGTCGGGGGGCTACACCTTC.

V gene TRBV4-1 combines with J gene TRBJ2-3; TRBD2 matches at 13 bases. The CDR3 spans 14 residues. The trim removed 5 bases at V and 10 bases at J, leaving 6 bases unmatched. Germline V gene data show CDR1 as MGHRA and CDR2 as YSYEKL. The CDR3 coding sequence is TGCGCCAGCAGCGGGACTAGCGGGATTGGATCGCAGTATTTT. The encoded protein is CASSGTSGIGSQYF.

V and J are TRBV10-2 and TRBJ2-2, with 13 bases lining up with TRBD2. With V trimmed by 6 bases and J by 4 bases, 11 bases remained unmatched. The CDR3 totals 18 residues. Germline-derived CDR1 and CDR2 are WSHSY and SAAADI. CDR3 amino acids: CASSDGLAGATGTGELFF. CDR3 bases: TGCGCCAGCAGCGACGGACTAGCGGGAGCGACGGGCACCGGGGAGCTGTTTTTT.

The chain carries TRBV6-2 or TRBV6-3 and TRBJ1-5; 7 positions match TRBD1. The CDR3 has 14 residues. Germline lookup yields CDR1 MNHEY and CDR2 SVGEGT. J was trimmed by 3 bases and V by 7 bases; bases with no gene match: 6. The CDR3 reads CASTPGQFNQPQHF. The CDR3 nucleotides are TGTGCCAGCACTCCGGGACAGTTCAATCAGCCCCAGCATTTT.

In this sample, this clonotype turned up a few times. The chain links TRBV7-8 to TRBJ1-1; 10 bases line up with TRBD1. V dropped 1 base and J dropped 6; count of bases not matched to a gene: 2. The CDR3 has 14 amino acids. Germline V gene sequence: CDR1 SGHVS, CDR2 FQNEAQ. CDR3 sequence reads: CASSLGQGAAEAFF. CDR3 bases: TGTGCCAGCAGCTTAGGACAGGGGGCGGCTGAAGCTTTCTTT.

The chain combines TRBV4-3 with TRBJ2-1; possible D gene TRBD2, 7 bases. This CDR3 spans 18 amino acids. Trimming pared 2 bases from V and 7 bases from J, leaving 24 bases between. Germline assignment: CDR1 LGHNA and CDR2 YSLEER. CDR3 in DNA: TGCGCCAGCAGCCAAAGAGCGTGGGGGGGCCGGACTGTAAATGAGCAGTTCTTC. Translation: CASSQRAWGGRTVNEQFF.